The entry below describes one TCR beta chain. With 0 bases removed from V and 1 base from J, the gap between germline ends came to 10 bases. Germline V gene sequence: CDR1 LNHDA, CDR2 SQIVND (reference sequence). The CDR3 sequence is 16 residues long. This entry comes from a study of T cell changes during pregnancy in multiple sclerosis. The protocol was immunoSEQ multiplex PCR, while the TCRdb copy is restricted to in-frame clones and leaves out a portion. The data show around 50,000 clones, 85% to 95% seen once. This sequence was found in a female donor in good health, enrolled as a control in a pregnancy study. The chain joins TRBV19 to TRBJ2-1, with D perhaps matching TRBD2 (6 bases). The sample in question was CD4+ T cells from peripheral blood mononuclear cells, obtained after pregnancy. CDR3 nucleotides: TGTGCCAGTAGTATAGACCGTGCGGGGTCCTACAATGAGCAGTTCTTC. Its protein is CASSIDRAGSYNEQFF. Variable domain in full (rest from reference TRBV19 and TRBJ2-1): DGGITQSPKYLFRKEGQNVTLSCEQNLNHDAMYWYRQDPGQGLRLIYYSQIVNDFQKGDIAEGYSVSREKKESFPLTVTSAQKNPTAFYLCASSIDRAGSYNEQFFGPGTRLTVL.